The next 29 T cell receptor beta chains were all read from a single sample in a study of T cells in Graves' hyperthyroidism and ophthalmopathy. From RNA transcripts, TCR beta CDR3 regions were amplified. First-round RT-PCR targeting the TCR CDR3 was performed with the HTBI primer set. TCRdb re-called the multiplex PCR reads through MiXCR, storing one row per CDR3 protein. Found here are more than 550,000 distinct CDR3 sequences, under 20% of them singletons; the top ten hold over 15%. Sequenced input: blood. The source is a woman aged 50 to 60 with Graves' hyperthyroidism that later progressed to Graves' ophthalmopathy.

This clonotype was detected ten times or more. The V and J genes are TRBV3-1 and TRBJ1-1, with D uncertain. Looked up from germline, CDR1 is LGHDT and CDR2 is YNNKEL (reference sequence). The CDR3 totals 12 residues. V lost 0 bases and J 12 bases, leaving 11 bases between the germline ends. CDR3 in amino acids: CASSQDLARTFF. CDR3 coding DNA: TGTGCCAGCAGCCAAGATCTCGCCCGTACTTTCTTT.

This clonotype was counted ten times or more. The gene calls are TRBV12-3 or TRBV12-4 and TRBJ2-3, with D perhaps matching TRBD2 (7 bases). V lost 8 bases, J lost 2 bases, and 17 bases lay in between. The CDR3 runs to 15 residues. CDR3 DNA: TGTGCCAGCGAGGGTAGGGGGGGGACCACAGATACGCAGTATTTT. It encodes CASEGRGGTTDTQYF.

In this sample, this clonotype turned up many times. The chain employs TRBV2 and TRBJ2-5; 8 bases match TRBD1. Germline-derived CDR1 and CDR2 are SNHLY and FYNNEI. The CDR3 is made up of 13 amino acids. V shed 4 bases, J shed 6 bases, and the junction held 4 bases outside the gene matches. CDR3 DNA: TGTGCCAGCAGTGTGGGGGACAGGAAGACCCAGTACTTC. Amino acid sequence: CASSVGDRKTQYF.

This clonotype was seen more than once but under ten times. V gene TRBV4-1 combines with J gene TRBJ1-1; D gene ambiguous. V was clipped by 3 bases and J by 5 bases, with 13 bases between them. CDR1 and CDR2 (germline): MGHRA, YSYEKL. The CDR3 covers 14 residues. The CDR3 DNA sequence: TGCGCCAGCAGCCATGCTCAGGTGGGGACTGAAGCTTTCTTT. The encoded protein is CASSHAQVGTEAFF.

V and J are TRBV19 and TRBJ1-1; D perhaps matches TRBD1 (6 bases). The CDR3 loop spans 15 amino acids. Germline V gene lookup returns CDR1 LNHDA and CDR2 SQIVND (reference sequence). V gave up 6 bases and J gave up 4 bases, with 18 bases separating them. The CDR3 bases are TGTGCCAGTAGAAATTGGGGGGCAAGGATCACTGAAGCTTTCTTT. The encoded protein is CASRNWGARITEAFF. The whole variable domain, remainder taken from reference TRBV19 and TRBJ1-1, is DGGITQSPKYLFRKEGQNVTLSCEQNLNHDAMYWYRQDPGQGLRLIYYSQIVNDFQKGDIAEGYSVSREKKESFPLTVTSAQKNPTAFYLCASRNWGARITEAFFGQGTRLTVV.

The table lists this clonotype with many counts. The gene calls are TRBV12-3 or TRBV12-4 and TRBJ1-2, with a tentative D call TRBD1 (5 bases). The V gene lost 5 bases and the J gene lost 2 bases, with 15 bases spanning the gap. This CDR3 is 15 amino acids long. The CDR3 DNA sequence: TGTGCCAGCAGTCCCTACGGGGGGGGGAACTATGGCTACACCTTC. Translated: CASSPYGGGNYGYTF.

The chain has TRBV4-1 and TRBJ1-2; D perhaps matches TRBD1 (6 bases). CDR3 length: 16 residues. Germline V gene data show CDR1 as MGHRA and CDR2 as YSYEKL. V was pared by 0 bases and J by 1 base, with 12 bases between. In nucleotides, the CDR3 is TGCGCCAGCAGCCAAGATTGGGGGCGTATTAACTATGGCTACACCTTC. Translation: CASSQDWGRINYGYTF.

The chain employs TRBV20-1 and TRBJ2-3, with TRBD2 identical over 10 bases. V shed 3 bases and J 4 bases; nucleotides not matched to a gene: 7. The germline gives CDR1 DFQATT, CDR2 SNEGSKA (reference sequence). The CDR3 is made up of 15 amino acids. The CDR3: CSASRPSGGADTQYF. CDR3 DNA sequence: TGCAGTGCTAGCCGGCCTAGCGGGGGAGCAGATACGCAGTATTTT.

This clonotype was counted at least ten times. V usage is TRBV7-6 and J usage is TRBJ1-1, with 8 bases identical to TRBD1. From germline, CDR1 is SGHVS and CDR2 FNYEAQ. The V gene end was trimmed by 1 base and the J gene end by 11 bases; junction bases not matched to a gene: 12. The CDR3 runs 15 residues. CDR3 residues: CASSLGASGGGAAFF. Written as DNA, the CDR3 is TGTGCCAGCAGCTTAGGGGCATCAGGGGGCGGAGCGGCTTTCTTT. Complete variable domain (other parts from reference TRBV7-6 and TRBJ1-1): GAGVSQSPRYKVTKRGQDVALRCDPISGHVSLYWYRQALGQGPEFLTYFNYEAQQDKSGLPNDRFSAERPEGSISTLTIQRTEQRDSAMYRCASSLGASGGGAAFFGQGTRLTVV.

This clonotype was detected ten times or more. The rearrangement uses TRBV3-1 and TRBJ2-1; 11 nucleotides match TRBD1. Germline-derived CDR1 and CDR2 are LGHDT and YNNKEL (reference sequence). The CDR3 sequence is 15 residues long. The trim removed 6 bases at V and 4 bases at J, leaving 5 bases unmatched. CDR3: CASRVGQGAYNEQFF. The CDR3 DNA reads TGTGCCAGCAGGGTAGGACAGGGGGCTTACAATGAGCAGTTCTTC.

This clonotype occurred a few times. A junction end diverges from the germline sequence, so it may reflect a read error. The CDR3 here is CSAREQGAAFF. The CDR3 DNA follows: TGCAGTGCGAGAGAACAGGGGGCTGCTTTCTTT. This rearrangement joins TRBV20-1 to TRBJ1-1; TRBD1 matches 9 bases. The CDR3 has 11 residues. The germline CDR1 and CDR2 sequences are DFQATT and SNEGSKA (reference sequence).

This clonotype was seen a handful of times. The chain links TRBV12-5 to TRBJ1-5; tentative D call: TRBD1 (6 bases). This CDR3 is built from 18 residues. V lost 6 bases, J lost 3 bases, and 24 bases lay in between. Germline lookup yields CDR1 LGHNT and CDR2 FRNRAP. The CDR3 sequence: CASGLDSYREENNQPQHF. The CDR3 region has the DNA TGTGCTAGTGGACTCGACTCGTACAGGGAAGAAAACAATCAGCCCCAGCATTTT.

The chain joins TRBV20-1 to TRBJ2-3; 9 bases are a match to TRBD2. The CDR3 is made up of 16 amino acids. The J segment lost 6 bases and the V segment lost 1 base, leaving 11 bases of the junction unmatched. Germline CDR1 reads DFQATT; CDR2 reads SNEGSKA (reference sequence). CDR3 DNA: TGCAGTGCTAGAGGGAGTAGCGGGGGACTTTTGGATACGCAGTATTTT. Its protein is CSARGSSGGLLDTQYF.

In this sample, this clonotype turned up a few times. J is TRBJ2-7 and V is TRBV4-2; the match to TRBD1 covers 7 bases. The CDR3 extends over 15 amino acids. V shed 2 bases and J 3 bases; nucleotides not matched to a gene: 7. Germline V gene data show CDR1 as LGHNA and CDR2 as YNFKEQ. The CDR3 nucleotides read TGTGCCAGCAGCCAAAGCCGGGACAGTTTCTACGAGCAGTACTTC. This gives the protein CASSQSRDSFYEQYF.

The chain uses TRBV20-1 and TRBJ1-2; 8 bases are a match to TRBD1. V dropped 5 bases and J dropped 4; count of bases not matched to a gene: 3. CDR1 is DFQATT and CDR2 is SNEGSKA in the germline V gene (reference sequence). The CDR3 runs 12 residues. DNA of the CDR3: TGCAGTGCTCCGGGACAGGCCTATGGCTACACCTTC. Protein: CSAPGQAYGYTF.

The CDR3 sequence: CASSLDRGKNIQYF. The CDR3 nucleotides are TGTGCCAGCTCACTAGACAGGGGGAAAAACATTCAGTACTTC. This rearrangement joins TRBV18 to TRBJ2-4, with 9 bases that match TRBD1. CDR3 length: 14 amino acids. CDR1 and CDR2 from the germline V gene are KGHSH and LQKENI. With V trimmed by 4 bases and J by 4 bases, 2 bases remained unmatched.

The V gene is TRBV2, the J gene TRBJ2-1, with D perhaps being TRBD1 or TRBD2 (6 bases each). The V end was cut by 5 bases, the J end by 7 bases, with 18 bases between. The CDR3 loop spans 15 amino acids. The germline CDR1 and CDR2 sequences are SNHLY and FYNNEI. Here the CDR3 DNA reads TGTGCCAGCAGTCCCGTACGGGGGCCGGGGAATGAGCAGTTCTTC. Translating it yields CASSPVRGPGNEQFF.

The sample holds a few counts of this clonotype. V and J are TRBV27 and TRBJ1-5; D unresolved. The germline V and J ends were trimmed by 5 bases and 4 bases, with 9 bases remaining between them. Germline assignment: CDR1 MNHEY and CDR2 SMNVEV (reference sequence). There are 13 residues in the CDR3. The CDR3 here is CASSNGVNQPQHF. CDR3 nucleotides: TGTGCCAGCAGTAACGGCGTGAATCAGCCCCAGCATTTT.

This clonotype was picked up many times. The rearrangement joins TRBV2 to TRBJ2-5; D may be TRBD1 or TRBD2 (5 bases each). The CDR3 runs 13 residues. V was trimmed by 10 bases and J by 8 bases, leaving 20 bases between them. Germline V gene lookup returns CDR1 SNHLY and CDR2 FYNNEI. The CDR3 loop reads CATTDGPGSTQYF. The DNA of the CDR3 is TGTGCCACCACGGACGGCCCAGGGAGTACCCAGTACTTC. The full variable domain, in which reference TRBV2 and TRBJ2-5 provide the parts outside the CDR3, is EPEVTQTPSHQVTQMGQEVILRCVPISNHLYFYWYRQILGQKVEFLVSFYNNEISEKSEIFDDQFSVERPDGSNFTLKIRSTKLEDSAMYFCATTDGPGSTQYFGPGTRLLVL.

V gene TRBV7-9 combines with J gene TRBJ2-5; D is possibly TRBD1 or TRBD2 (5 bases each). The CDR3 has 14 residues. Germline V lookup: CDR1 SEHNR, CDR2 FQNEAQ (reference sequence). The ends were cut back, 4 bases at V and 3 bases at J, with 12 bases in the middle. The CDR3 here is CASSSWDREETQYF. The CDR3 DNA follows: TGTGCCAGCAGCTCATGGGACCGGGAAGAGACCCAGTACTTC.

This clonotype was recorded at least ten times. This CDR3 is CASSNPDNPNYGYTF. In DNA form, the CDR3 reads TGTGCCAGCAGCAACCCGGACAATCCGAACTATGGCTACACCTTC. The V and J genes are TRBV7-8 and TRBJ1-2, with D tentatively TRBD1 (5 bases). Trimming stripped 5 bases from V and 2 bases from J, with 15 bases between. The germline V gene encodes CDR1 SGHVS and CDR2 FQNEAQ. The CDR3 is made up of 15 amino acids.

At least ten counts were recorded for this clonotype. The DNA for the CDR3 is TGTGCCAGCAGCATACTTGAAACAGATACGCAGTATTTT. Its translation is CASSILETDTQYF. The chain joins TRBV2 to TRBJ2-3; D uncertain. The V gene lost 6 bases and the J gene lost 3 bases, with 10 bases spanning the gap. The CDR3 consists of 13 residues. Germline V gene data show CDR1 as SNHLY and CDR2 as FYNNEI.

The table lists this clonotype with many counts. The chain's CDR3 is CASSFDPAETQYF. DNA of the CDR3: TGCGCCAGCAGCTTCGACCCAGCGGAGACCCAGTACTTC. This chain connects TRBV5-1 to TRBJ2-5; no definite D call. V was pared by 2 bases and J by 5 bases, with 10 bases between. CDR3 length: 13 amino acids. CDR1 is SGHRS and CDR2 is YFSETQ in the germline V gene.

The J gene is TRBJ2-6, the V gene TRBV19; D assignment may be TRBD1 or TRBD2 (6 bases each). The CDR3 has 16 amino acids. Trimming cost V 1 base and J 4 bases, with 11 bases left between them. Germline CDR1 reads LNHDA; CDR2 reads SQIVND (reference sequence). CDR3 loop: CASSIGGARGANVLTF. Written as DNA, the CDR3 is TGTGCCAGTAGTATAGGGGGGGCGAGGGGGGCCAACGTCCTGACTTTC.

This clonotype was recorded at least ten times. The chain joins TRBV20-1 to TRBJ2-7; D uncertain. This CDR3 is built from 15 residues. The germline V gene has CDR1 DFQATT and CDR2 SNEGSKA (reference sequence). V was trimmed by 5 bases and J by 4 bases, leaving 21 bases between them. In nucleotides, the CDR3 is TGCAGTGCTCGGGCCGGCTTCGGTAGGTGGTACGAGCAGTACTTC. It translates to CSARAGFGRWYEQYF.

This clonotype was seen at least ten times. This chain uses TRBV20-1 with TRBJ1-2; TRBD1 aligns across 8 bases. Trimming took 6 bases from V and 5 from J; bases not matched to a gene: 8. CDR3 length: 13 amino acids. Germline-derived CDR1 and CDR2 are DFQATT and SNEGSKA (reference sequence). The CDR3 is CSAPDRVEYGYTF. CDR3 DNA sequence: TGCAGTGCACCGGACAGGGTAGAATATGGCTACACCTTC.

The chain has TRBV5-1 and TRBJ1-6; D might be TRBD1 (6 bases). In germline, CDR1 is SGHRS, CDR2 YFSETQ. V lost 0 bases and J 0 bases, leaving 16 bases between the germline ends. This CDR3 has 19 amino acids. CDR3 nucleotide sequence: TGCGCCAGCAGCTTGGGGGATCCAGGGGCTAGCTCCTATAATTCACCCCTCCACTTT. It is translated as CASSLGDPGASSYNSPLHF. Using reference TRBV5-1 and TRBJ1-6 for the parts outside the CDR3, the full variable domain is KAGVTQTPRYLIKTRGQQVTLSCSPISGHRSVSWYQQTPGQGLQFLFEYFSETQRNKGNFPGRFSGRQFSNSRSEMNVSTLELGDSALYLCASSLGDPGASSYNSPLHFGNGTRLTVT.

This clonotype was counted only a few times. The chain employs TRBV20-1 and TRBJ2-3, with 7 bases that match TRBD2. The CDR3 has 15 residues. V shed 0 bases and J 0 bases; nucleotides not matched to a gene: 3. Germline values: CDR1 DFQATT, CDR2 SNEGSKA (reference sequence). CDR3 residues: CSARDPGGSTDTQYF. The CDR3 DNA sequence: TGCAGTGCTAGAGATCCGGGGGGAAGCACAGATACGCAGTATTTT.

This clonotype was seen repeatedly, ten times or more. The rearrangement links TRBV27 to TRBJ2-7; D gene unclear. Trimming shortened V by 6 bases and J by 3 bases, and 15 bases separated the two germline ends. The CDR3 runs 14 residues. Germline V gene lookup returns CDR1 MNHEY and CDR2 SMNVEV (reference sequence). In DNA form, the CDR3 reads TGTGCCAGCAGGGCCGCCGGGTCGGGCTACGAGCAGTACTTC. This codes for CASRAAGSGYEQYF.